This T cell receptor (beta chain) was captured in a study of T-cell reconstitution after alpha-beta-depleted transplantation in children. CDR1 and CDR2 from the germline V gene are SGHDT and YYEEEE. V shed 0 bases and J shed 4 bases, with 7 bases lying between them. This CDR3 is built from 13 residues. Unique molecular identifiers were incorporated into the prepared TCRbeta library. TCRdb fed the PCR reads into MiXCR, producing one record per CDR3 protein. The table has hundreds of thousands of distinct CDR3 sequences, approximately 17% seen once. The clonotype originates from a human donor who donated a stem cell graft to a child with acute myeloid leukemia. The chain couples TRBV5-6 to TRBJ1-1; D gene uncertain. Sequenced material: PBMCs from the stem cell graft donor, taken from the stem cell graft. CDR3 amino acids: CASSLERLTEAFF. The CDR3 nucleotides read TGTGCCAGCAGCTTGGAACGGCTCACTGAAGCTTTCTTT.